Each of the 13 T cell receptor beta chains below was sequenced from the same sample in a study of memory CD4+ T cells and cytomegalovirus serostatus. Sequencing was performed with immunoSEQ multiplex PCR; in TCRdb, only in-frame clones are kept and a portion is missing. Seen here are about 58,000 clones, roughly 85% observed once, and the top ten hold about 0.5%. The sort gate was single viable CD3+CD4+CD8-CD45RO+ cells for memory CD4+ T cells. Sequencing was done on a sample of memory CD4+ T cells from blood. These TCRs come from an adult in good health and CMV-seronegative. Some clones in this sample may be carry-over from other donors' samples.

This clone turned up a few times. This sequence joins TRBV10-1 and TRBJ2-1, with 8 bases fitting TRBD2. Germline V gene lookup returns CDR1 WNHNN and CDR2 SYGVQD (reference sequence). V lost 0 bases and J lost 7; bases outside the gene matches: 11. The CDR3 sequence is 17 residues long. CDR3: CASSESLSSGSGNEQFF. The CDR3 region has the DNA TGCGCCAGCAGTGAGTCGTTGTCCAGCGGGAGTGGGAATGAGCAGTTCTTC.

This rearrangement joins TRBV7-3 to TRBJ2-6, with no clear D. The CDR3 runs to 14 residues. V lost 5 bases and J 4 bases, leaving 9 bases between the germline ends. The germline gives CDR1 SGHTA, CDR2 FQGTGA. CDR3 sequence: CASSPVSGANVLTF. CDR3 DNA sequence: TGTGCCAGCAGCCCAGTAAGCGGGGCCAACGTCCTGACTTTC.

The chain is built from TRBV4-1 and TRBJ2-3; D might be TRBD2 (5 bases). This CDR3 is built from 14 residues. Germline CDR1 and CDR2: MGHRA and YSYEKL. The V and J ends lost 2 bases and 6 bases respectively, with 12 bases between them. CDR3 in DNA: TGCGCCAGCAGCCAACAGGAGGTCGGGGATACGCAGTATTTT. This sequence encodes CASSQQEVGDTQYF.

This chain connects TRBV28 to TRBJ1-2, with 8 bases matching TRBD1. The V gene's germline CDR1 is MDHEN and CDR2 SYDVKM. Unmatched junction bases numbered 6, after V lost 6 bases and J lost 3 bases. The CDR3 is made up of 14 amino acids. Written as DNA, the CDR3 is TGTGCCAGCAGACCCCAGGGGGCGTACTATGGCTACACCTTC. Translation: CASRPQGAYYGYTF.

This chain links TRBV19 with TRBJ1-2; no definite D call. The length of the CDR3 is 14 residues. V shed 0 bases and J shed 2 bases, with 7 bases lying between them. Germline CDR1 LNHDA, CDR2 SQIVND (reference sequence). For the CDR3, the DNA is TGTGCCAGTAGTATAGATCGCAGAAACTATGGCTACACCTTC. Protein: CASSIDRRNYGYTF.

The chain links TRBV5-1 to TRBJ1-4, with TRBD1 matching over 8 bases. Germline lookup yields CDR1 SGHRS and CDR2 YFSETQ. The V and J ends lost 4 bases and 7 bases, in that order; junction bases with no gene match: 9. The CDR3 extends over 15 amino acids. The CDR3 sequence is CASSPTGEGTEKLFF. DNA for the CDR3: TGCGCCAGCAGCCCGACAGGGGAAGGCACTGAAAAACTGTTTTTT. The full variable domain, in which reference TRBV5-1 and TRBJ1-4 provide the parts outside the CDR3, is KAGVTQTPRYLIKTRGQQVTLSCSPISGHRSVSWYQQTPGQGLQFLFEYFSETQRNKGNFPGRFSGRQFSNSRSEMNVSTLELGDSALYLCASSPTGEGTEKLFFGSGTQLSVL.

The V call is TRBV5-1, the J call TRBJ1-5; tentative D call: TRBD1 (5 bases). CDR1 and CDR2 from the germline V gene are SGHRS and YFSETQ. CDR3 size: 15 residues. The ends were cut back, 4 bases at V and 3 bases at J, with 14 bases in the middle. CDR3 coding DNA: TGCGCCAGCAGCCCGTCCGGGGGTGCCAATCAGCCCCAGCATTTT. Its translation is CASSPSGGANQPQHF.

This clone has a single count. The V call is TRBV18, the J call TRBJ2-1; 8 bases agree with TRBD2. The CDR3 sequence is 15 residues long. Losses at the gene ends were 4 bases for V and 6 bases for J; bases not matched to a gene: 8. Germline CDR1 reads KGHSH; CDR2 reads LQKENI. The CDR3 region has the DNA TGTGCCAGCTCACAAAGAGCGGGAGAATCCAATGAGCAGTTCTTC. Residues: CASSQRAGESNEQFF.

The chain carries TRBV11-3 and TRBJ2-1; perhaps TRBD1 as D (6 bases). The V gene lost 5 bases and the J gene lost 1 base, with 18 bases spanning the gap. From germline, CDR1 is SGHNT and CDR2 YENEEA. The CDR3 runs to 17 residues. CDR3 amino acids: CASSGTGPIRSYNEQFF. The CDR3 DNA reads TGTGCCAGCAGCGGTACAGGGCCCATTAGATCCTACAATGAGCAGTTCTTC.

This rearrangement joins TRBV10-3 to TRBJ2-1; D might be TRBD2 (5 bases). The CDR3 runs to 14 residues. V lost 4 bases, J lost 1 base, and 8 bases lay in between. CDR1 and CDR2 from the germline V gene are ENHRY and SYGVKD. CDR3 bases: TGTGCCATCAGTGGACGGGATTCCTACAATGAGCAGTTCTTC. It encodes CAISGRDSYNEQFF.

CDR3 in DNA: TGTGCCAGCAGTTACTCGAATCAGGGAGGTAATTCACCCCTCCACTTT. It yields the protein CASSYSNQGGNSPLHF. The genes are TRBV6-5 and TRBJ1-6; maybe TRBD1 (5 bases). CDR3 length: 16 residues. Trimming shortened V by 0 bases and J by 6 bases, and 12 bases separated the two germline ends. Germline CDR1 is MNHEY and CDR2 is SVGAGI.

J is TRBJ2-3 and V is TRBV28; no firm D call. The V end was cut by 4 bases, the J end by 2 bases, with 10 bases between. The CDR3 is 14 amino acids. Germline assignment: CDR1 MDHEN and CDR2 SYDVKM. In nucleotides, the CDR3 is TGTGCCAGCAGTTCACTCGAGATCACAGATACGCAGTATTTT. The encoded protein is CASSSLEITDTQYF. Full variable domain (rest looked up from reference TRBV28 and TRBJ2-3): DVKVTQSSRYLVKRTGEKVFLECVQDMDHENMFWYRQDPGLGLRLIYFSYDVKMKEKGDIPEGYSVSREKKERFSLILESASTNQTSMYLCASSSLEITDTQYFGPGTRLTVL.

This clone was seen a single time. The chain is built from TRBV27 and TRBJ2-5, with 8 bases that match TRBD2. The germline CDR1 and CDR2 sequences are MNHEY and SMNVEV (reference sequence). The ends lost 6 bases at V and 7 bases at J; junction bases unmatched: 13. The CDR3 is made up of 15 amino acids. CDR3 coding DNA: TGTGCCAGCAGCAGTAGCGGGACTCCCTGGGGGACCCAGTACTTC. Its protein product is CASSSSGTPWGTQYF.